The 21 T cell receptor beta chains given below trace back to one sample, sequenced in a study of persistence of HIV-infected CD4 T cells. The immunoSEQ assay was version 4, run in survey mode. Libraries were prepared by immunoSEQ multiplex PCR; TCRdb keeps only in-frame clonotypes and omits some of them. Here the sample spans about 36,000 clones, 85% to 90% being singletons. These receptors' antigens are unknown. The stimulus was an HIV-1 Gag 15-mer peptide pool, about 1 ug/peptide/mL. Sorted nonresponding memory CD4+ T cells were CD40L-negative, CD69-negative, CD45RO-high. The source was cultured CD4+ T cells from PBMCs, collected from a patient who received antiretroviral therapy. The receptors here all came from an adult with HIV. The donor label of this sample is uncertain.

The chain links TRBV11-3 to TRBJ2-7; D not resolved. The CDR3 length is 12 residues. Trimming took off 2 bases at V and 7 bases at J, with 9 bases between the two ends. Germline V gene data show CDR1 as SGHNT and CDR2 as YENEEA. Here the CDR3 reads CASSLYNSEQYF. The CDR3 coding sequence is TGTGCCAGCAGCTTATACAATTCGGAGCAGTACTTC.

The chain recombines TRBV12-3 or TRBV12-4 with TRBJ2-7; D might be TRBD1 (7 bases). The CDR3 has 13 amino acids. The V gene lost 6 bases and the J gene lost 2 bases, with 11 bases spanning the gap. In nucleotides, the CDR3 is TGTGCCAGCAGCCGGGGGACAGCCTACGAGCAGTACTTC. As protein: CASSRGTAYEQYF.

In DNA form, the CDR3 reads TGCGCCAGCGGTATCGACAGGGGAACTCAGCCCCAGCATTTT. Protein sequence: CASGIDRGTQPQHF. The gene calls are TRBV10-2 and TRBJ1-5; 8 bases line up with TRBD1. Germline V lookup: CDR1 WSHSY, CDR2 SAAADI. The junction had 9 bases not matched to a gene; V was cut back by 8 bases and J by 6 bases. This CDR3 has 14 amino acids.

This clone was detected once. The chain employs TRBV5-1 and TRBJ1-1, with 9 bases matching TRBD1. Germline V lookup: CDR1 SGHRS, CDR2 YFSETQ. After removal of 0 bases from V and 7 bases from J, the junction contained 1 base not matched to a gene. The CDR3 loop spans 13 amino acids. The CDR3, as DNA: TGCGCCAGCAGCTTGGAGGGACAGGGTGAAGCTTTCTTT. This gives the protein CASSLEGQGEAFF.

This clone was seen more than once but under ten times. CDR3 nucleotide sequence: TGTGCCAGCAGCTTCGATCGCGCCGGGGAGCTGTTTTTT. This sequence encodes CASSFDRAGELFF. The rearrangement uses TRBV7-8 and TRBJ2-2; D gene ambiguous. Trimming removed 3 bases at V and 6 bases at J, with 8 bases between. The CDR3 is 13 amino acids. Germline CDR1 is SGHVS and CDR2 is FQNEAQ.

This clone appeared a few times. The chain links TRBV5-4 to TRBJ2-1; TRBD2 is a possible D gene (5 bases). CDR3 length equals 15 residues. Trimming left V 4 bases short and J 6 bases short, with 17 bases between. CDR1 is SGHNT and CDR2 is YYREEE in the germline V gene (reference sequence). DNA for the CDR3: TGTGCCAGCAGCCTGCGGCTAGCCGGTGGCAATGAGCAGTTCTTC. Amino acid sequence: CASSLRLAGGNEQFF. Filled out from reference TRBV5-4 and TRBJ2-1, the complete variable domain reads ETGVTQSPTHLIKTRGQQVTLRCSSQSGHNTVSWYQQALGQGPQFIFQYYREEENGRGNFPPRFSGLQFPNYSSELNVNALELDDSALYLCASSLRLAGGNEQFFGPGTRLTVL.

This chain links TRBV5-1 with TRBJ1-5, with D tentatively TRBD1 (6 bases). CDR3 size: 15 residues. The V end lost 4 bases, the J end lost 0 bases, and 11 bases lay between the germline ends. Germline V gives CDR1 SGHRS, CDR2 YFSETQ. The CDR3 loop is CASSATGNSNQPQHF. As DNA, the CDR3 is TGCGCCAGCAGCGCAACAGGGAATAGCAATCAGCCCCAGCATTTT. The full variable domain, rest sourced from reference TRBV5-1 and TRBJ1-5, is KAGVTQTPRYLIKTRGQQVTLSCSPISGHRSVSWYQQTPGQGLQFLFEYFSETQRNKGNFPGRFSGRQFSNSRSEMNVSTLELGDSALYLCASSATGNSNQPQHFGDGTRLSIL.

The gene calls are TRBV10-3 and TRBJ2-7; TRBD2 agrees at 8 bases. The V gene's germline CDR1 is ENHRY and CDR2 SYGVKD. V shed 10 bases, J shed 2 bases, and the junction held 7 bases outside the gene matches. This CDR3 comprises 13 residues. Here the CDR3 DNA reads TGTGCCACGCGCCCGACTAGCGCCTACGAGCAGTACTTC. The encoded protein is CATRPTSAYEQYF.

This rearrangement joins TRBV6-5 to TRBJ2-7; no definite D call. V was clipped by 0 bases and J by 3 bases, with 12 bases between them. The CDR3 sequence is 15 residues long. Looked up from germline, CDR1 is MNHEY and CDR2 is SVGAGI. The chain's CDR3 is CASSYSDTQIYEQYF. In DNA, the CDR3 is TGTGCCAGCAGTTACTCTGACACCCAAATCTACGAGCAGTACTTC.

This clone has just a few counts. J is TRBJ2-1 and V is TRBV7-3; D possibly corresponds to TRBD2 (5 bases). There are 15 residues in the CDR3. The V gene lost 1 base and the J gene lost 3 bases, with 10 bases spanning the gap. Germline V gives CDR1 SGHTA, CDR2 FQGTGA. CDR3 in DNA: TGTGCCAGCAGCTTAAACCTAGCTGGCTACAATGAGCAGTTCTTC. This encodes CASSLNLAGYNEQFF.

CDR3 sequence: CASSEESGGSAGELFF. The CDR3 nucleotides are TGTGCCAGCAGTGAAGAAAGCGGGGGGTCAGCCGGGGAGCTGTTTTTT. This chain joins TRBV2 and TRBJ2-2; the match to TRBD2 covers 9 bases. Germline CDR1 is SNHLY and CDR2 is FYNNEI. There are 16 residues in the CDR3. V was pared by 1 base and J by 6 bases, with 6 bases of the junction left unmatched.

The genes are TRBV4-2 and TRBJ2-2; D unclear. Trimming removed 1 base at V and 1 base at J, with 4 bases between. The CDR3 runs 14 residues. CDR1 is LGHNA and CDR2 is YNFKEQ in the germline V gene. The CDR3 sequence: CASSQARNTGELFF. CDR3 DNA: TGTGCCAGCAGCCAAGCTCGGAACACCGGGGAGCTGTTTTTT.

The sample holds one count of this clone. V gene TRBV23-1 combines with J gene TRBJ1-1, with 7 bases that match TRBD1. TRBV23-1 is an ORF, and what it does is uncertain. The length of the CDR3 is 17 residues. J lost 0 bases, V lost 0 bases, and 7 bases had no gene match. Written as DNA, the CDR3 is TGCGCCAGCAGTCAATCCGAGGACAGGCTCATGAACACTGAAGCTTTCTTT. Its translation: CASSQSEDRLMNTEAFF.

By its share, this clone is medium-sized (0.01 to 0.1%). The rearrangement uses TRBV18 and TRBJ1-1; maybe TRBD1 (6 bases). Trimming removed 5 bases at V and 0 bases at J, with 10 bases between. CDR1 is KGHSH and CDR2 is LQKENI in the germline V gene. The CDR3 is 14 amino acids. The CDR3 here is CASSSGTMNTEAFF. The CDR3 coding sequence is TGTGCCAGCTCATCCGGGACAATGAACACTGAAGCTTTCTTT.

In its sample, this clone was seen a few times. The chain joins TRBV28 to TRBJ1-3; D might be TRBD1 (5 bases). This CDR3 spans 21 amino acids. With 9 bases removed from V and 10 bases from J, the gap between germline ends came to 43 bases. Germline V gives CDR1 MDHEN, CDR2 SYDVKM. CDR3 loop: CARTVEQESRETLGEQRTIYF. CDR3 in DNA: TGTGCCAGGACTGTCGAACAGGAATCGCGAGAGACGCTTGGGGAACAGAGGACCATATATTTT. Based on the CDR3 plus reference TRBV28 and TRBJ1-3, the full variable domain is DVKVTQSSRYLVKRTGEKVFLECVQDMDHENMFWYRQDPGLGLRLIYFSYDVKMKEKGDIPEGYSVSREKKERFSLILESASTNQTSMYLCARTVEQESRETLGEQRTIYFGEGSWLTVV.

In its sample, this clone was seen a few times. The gene calls are TRBV7-9 and TRBJ1-5; possibly TRBD1 for D (5 bases). The germline V gene has CDR1 SEHNR and CDR2 FQNEAQ (reference sequence). The V end lost 1 base, the J end lost 6 bases, and 19 bases lay between the germline ends. This CDR3 spans 17 amino acids. The CDR3 region has the DNA TGTGCCAGCAGCTTAGTTCAGGGCAGTCAATTCGGTCAGCCCCAGCATTTT. Translating it yields CASSLVQGSQFGQPQHF.

Note on this clone: This clone may be a read error of a much larger clone one base away. Other nucleotide sequences in the sample specify the same CDR3. The rearrangement uses TRBV6-1 and TRBJ1-6; no clear D. The CDR3 is 14 amino acids. Germline-derived CDR1 and CDR2 are MNHNS and SASEGT. The CDR3 nucleotides are TGTGCCAGCAGTGACGGCAGGAGGAATTCACCTCTCCACTTT. It codes for CASSDGRRNSPLHF.

The gene calls are TRBV29-1 and TRBJ2-2; a weak D match, TRBD2 (5 bases). Trimming stripped 7 bases from V and 4 bases from J, with 16 bases between. Germline CDR1 SQVTM, CDR2 ANQGSEA. The CDR3 covers 14 residues. The CDR3 reads CSGRAFAGTGELFF. Here the CDR3 DNA reads TGCAGCGGTCGGGCATTCGCGGGCACCGGGGAGCTGTTTTTT.

The chain links TRBV2 to TRBJ1-5; D remains ambiguous. The germline V gene encodes CDR1 SNHLY and CDR2 FYNNEI. Between the trimmed V and J ends, which lost 4 bases and 1 base, there was a span of 11 bases. The CDR3 extends over 15 amino acids. The CDR3 region is CASSVPEGSNQPQHF. The CDR3 coding sequence is TGTGCCAGCAGTGTCCCGGAGGGAAGCAATCAGCCCCAGCATTTT.

V and J are TRBV19 and TRBJ1-5; maybe TRBD1 (6 bases). The CDR3 spans 13 residues. CDR1 and CDR2 from the germline V gene are LNHDA and SQIVND (reference sequence). Trimming stripped 6 bases from V and 7 bases from J, with 13 bases between. CDR3 sequence reads: CASSEGVGQPQHF. As DNA, the CDR3 is TGTGCCAGTAGCGAGGGGGTTGGACAGCCCCAGCATTTT. The whole variable domain, remainder taken from reference TRBV19 and TRBJ1-5, is DGGITQSPKYLFRKEGQNVTLSCEQNLNHDAMYWYRQDPGQGLRLIYYSQIVNDFQKGDIAEGYSVSREKKESFPLTVTSAQKNPTAFYLCASSEGVGQPQHFGDGTRLSIL.

The CDR3 sequence: CASSIAVASSYNSPLHF. The CDR3 nucleotides are TGTGCCAGTAGTATAGCGGTCGCAAGCTCCTATAATTCACCCCTCCACTTT. This chain connects TRBV19 to TRBJ1-6; D gene unclear. CDR1 and CDR2 (germline): LNHDA, SQIVND (reference sequence). V was cut by 1 base and J by 0 bases, with 10 bases left in between. The CDR3 consists of 17 residues.